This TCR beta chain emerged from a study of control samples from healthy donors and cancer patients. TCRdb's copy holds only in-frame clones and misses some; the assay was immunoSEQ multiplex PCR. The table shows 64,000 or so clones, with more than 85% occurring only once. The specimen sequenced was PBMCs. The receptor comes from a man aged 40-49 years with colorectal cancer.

In nucleotides, the CDR3 is TGTGCCAGTAGTGGAGGACGGCCCGCGACAGATACGCAGTATTTT. Residues: CASSGGRPATDTQYF. The J gene is TRBJ2-3, the V gene TRBV19; D possibly corresponds to TRBD2 (5 bases). CDR1 LNHDA and CDR2 SQIVND come from the germline V gene (reference sequence). Between the trimmed V and J ends, which lost 5 bases and 3 bases, there was a span of 15 bases. The CDR3 is made up of 15 amino acids.